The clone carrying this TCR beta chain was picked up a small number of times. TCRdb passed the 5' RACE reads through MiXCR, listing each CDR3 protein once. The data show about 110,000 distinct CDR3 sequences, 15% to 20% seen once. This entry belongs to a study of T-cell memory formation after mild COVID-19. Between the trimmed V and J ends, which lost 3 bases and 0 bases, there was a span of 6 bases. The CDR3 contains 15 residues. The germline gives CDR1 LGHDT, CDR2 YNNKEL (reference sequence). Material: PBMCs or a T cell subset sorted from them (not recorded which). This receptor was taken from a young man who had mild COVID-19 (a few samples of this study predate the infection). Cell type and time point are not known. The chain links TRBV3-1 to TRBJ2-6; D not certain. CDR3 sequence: CASSQTDSGANVLTF. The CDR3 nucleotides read TGTGCCAGCAGCCAGACGGACTCTGGGGCCAACGTCCTGACTTTC.